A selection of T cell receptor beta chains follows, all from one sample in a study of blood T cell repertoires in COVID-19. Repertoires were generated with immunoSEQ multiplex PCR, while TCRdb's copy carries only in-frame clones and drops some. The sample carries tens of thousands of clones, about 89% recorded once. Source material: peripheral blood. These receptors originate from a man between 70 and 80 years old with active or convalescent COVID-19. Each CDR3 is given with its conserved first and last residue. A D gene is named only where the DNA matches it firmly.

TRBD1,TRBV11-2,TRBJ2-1,TGTGCCAGCAGCTTAGGAAGGGGGCCCCGATCCTACAATGAGCAGTTCTTC,CASSLGRGPRSYNEQFF
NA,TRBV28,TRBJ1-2,TGTGCCAGCACCCCCTCAGGGACACCGACATGGAGAGGCTACACCTTC,CASTPSGTPTWRGYTF
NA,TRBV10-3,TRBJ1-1,TGTGCCATCAGTGGCGTCAGGGGTGGAATTAAAAACACTGAAGCTTTCTTT,CAISGVRGGIKNTEAFF
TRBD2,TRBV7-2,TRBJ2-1,TGTGCCAGCAGCTTAGGGTCTACCGGGACTAGTCGGAGCTACAATGAGCAGTTCTTC,CASSLGSTGTSRSYNEQFF
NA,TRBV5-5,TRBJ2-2,TGTGCCAGCAGCTTGTCTGGGGCCCTCACCGGGGAGCTGTTTTTT,CASSLSGALTGELFF
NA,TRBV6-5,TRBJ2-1,TGTGCCAGCAGTTACTCGGGGGCCGGGAGGAGGGGTGAGCAGTTCTTC,CASSYSGAGRRGEQFF
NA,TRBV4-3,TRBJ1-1,TGCGCCAGCAGCCGGGAGGTTGCTACTGAAGCTTTCTTT,CASSREVATEAFF
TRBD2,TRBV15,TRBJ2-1,TGTGCCACCAGCAGGGGGTACTTAGCGGGAGGGATGGTGGTTGAGCAGTTCTTC,CATSRGYLAGGMVVEQFF
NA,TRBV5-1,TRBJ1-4,TGCGCCAGCAGCTTGGGGGCCCCTAATGAAAAACTGTTTTTT,CASSLGAPNEKLFF
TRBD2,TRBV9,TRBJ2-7,TGTGCCAGCAGCGTAGGTGGCGGGAGGATCTACGAGCAGTACTTC,CASSVGGGRIYEQYF
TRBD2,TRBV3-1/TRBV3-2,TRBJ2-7,TGTGCCAGCAGCCCAACGATGACTAGCCACGAGCAGTACTTC,CASSPTMTSHEQYF
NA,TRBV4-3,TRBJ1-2,TGCGCCAGCAGCCAAGATCGCAGAACTAACTATGGCTACACCTTC,CASSQDRRTNYGYTF
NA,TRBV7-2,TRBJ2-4,TGTGCCAGCAGCCGGACAGCGTTACTAGCCAAAAACATTCAGTACTTC,CASSRTALLAKNIQYF
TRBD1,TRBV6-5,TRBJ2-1,TGTGCCAGCGGACTTCCGGGACAGATTTACAATGAGCAGTTCTTC,CASGLPGQIYNEQFF
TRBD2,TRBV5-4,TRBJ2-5,TGTGCCAGCAGCTCCAGTGGAGCGGGAAGGCAAGAGACCCAGTACTTC,CASSSSGAGRQETQYF
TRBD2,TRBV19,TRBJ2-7,TGTGCCAGCGGACCTTCGGGGGGGGCCTACGAGCAGTACTTC,CASGPSGGAYEQYF